This T cell receptor (beta chain) was identified during a study of T cell responses to AZD1222 COVID-19 vaccine. V shed 2 bases and J shed 4 bases, with 18 bases lying between them. CDR1 is SGHTA and CDR2 is FQGTGA in the germline V gene. This CDR3 region has 17 residues. Data came from immunoSEQ multiplex PCR; TCRdb stores just in-frame clones and leaves some out. Altogether about 110,000 clones are present, about 87% being singletons, with the ten largest covering around 15%. V is TRBV7-3 and J is TRBJ2-1, with D possibly called TRBD1 or TRBD2 (7 bases each). The material sequenced was peripheral blood, taken 28 days after the second AZD1222 dose. This TCR derives from an adult who received the AZD1222 COVID-19 vaccine. CDR3 region: CASSLGGGGGPYNEQFF. The CDR3 bases are TGTGCCAGCAGCTTAGGAGGGGGCGGGGGCCCTTACAATGAGCAGTTCTTC. Full variable domain (remainder filled in from reference TRBV7-3 and TRBJ2-1): GAGVSQTPSNKVTEKGKYVELRCDPISGHTALYWYRQSLGQGPEFLIYFQGTGAADDSGLPNDRFFAVRPEGSVSTLKIQRTERGDSAVYLCASSLGGGGGPYNEQFFGPGTRLTVL.